The 32 T cell receptor beta chains below come from one sample, sequenced in a study of blood T cell repertoires in COVID-19. The repertoire was sequenced with immunoSEQ multiplex PCR; TCRdb's copy has only in-frame clones and lacks some. The table lists about 140,000 clones, around 82% of them singletons. Material for sequencing was PBMCs or T cells enriched from blood (not recorded which). The source is a man aged 40-50 years with acute COVID-19.

The CDR3 spells CASSEDRRGGSAFF. In DNA form, the CDR3 reads TGTGCCAGCAGTGAGGACCGAAGGGGGGGTTCTGCTTTCTTT. V is TRBV2 and J is TRBJ1-1; D may be TRBD1 (6 bases). Germline V gene lookup returns CDR1 SNHLY and CDR2 FYNNEI. The CDR3 consists of 14 residues. V was trimmed by 3 bases and J by 11 bases, leaving 19 bases between them.

The CDR3 nucleotides are TGTGCCAGCAGTCCAACTAGCGGGGGGTTTAAGAATGAGCAGTTCTTC. Protein: CASSPTSGGFKNEQFF. V is TRBV11-2 and J is TRBJ2-1, with 12 bases lining up with TRBD2. The germline V gene has CDR1 SGHAT and CDR2 FQNNGV. With 6 bases clipped from V and 7 bases from J, the junction kept 10 bases outside the gene matches. This CDR3 region has 16 residues.

Comment on this clone: Other DNA sequences of this sample code for an identical CDR3. The rearrangement uses TRBV5-1 and TRBJ2-2, with D tentatively TRBD1 (6 bases). V was pared by 2 bases and J by 0 bases, with 11 bases between. The CDR3 has 16 amino acids. In germline, CDR1 is SGHRS, CDR2 YFSETQ. CDR3 loop: CASSLQGFANTGELFF. The CDR3 nucleotides are TGCGCCAGCAGCTTACAGGGATTCGCGAACACCGGGGAGCTGTTTTTT. Together with reference TRBV5-1 and TRBJ2-2, the CDR3 gives the full variable domain: KAGVTQTPRYLIKTRGQQVTLSCSPISGHRSVSWYQQTPGQGLQFLFEYFSETQRNKGNFPGRFSGRQFSNSRSEMNVSTLELGDSALYLCASSLQGFANTGELFFGEGSRLTVL.

The chain combines TRBV10-1 with TRBJ2-3; 8 nucleotides align to TRBD1. The length of the CDR3 is 15 residues. Germline values: CDR1 WNHNN, CDR2 SYGVQD (reference sequence). Trimming removed 2 bases from V and 1 base from J; junction bases left unmatched: 2. The CDR3 region is CASSEPTGGTDTQYF. The CDR3 DNA is TGCGCCAGCAGTGAGCCGACAGGGGGCACAGATACGCAGTATTTT.

This clone was recorded a few times. The chain is built from TRBV27 and TRBJ1-4; the match to TRBD1 covers 12 bases. The CDR3 is 17 amino acids. Germline V gene data show CDR1 as MNHEY and CDR2 as SMNVEV (reference sequence). V lost 6 bases to trimming and J lost 3 bases; unmatched junction nucleotides: 8. CDR3 amino acids: CASSLRDRGPPNEKLFF. CDR3 bases: TGTGCCAGCAGCCTCCGGGACAGGGGGCCCCCTAATGAAAAACTGTTTTTT.

The V call is TRBV28, the J call TRBJ1-3; 12 bases match TRBD1. There are 16 residues in the CDR3. Germline CDR1 and CDR2: MDHEN and SYDVKM. V dropped 6 bases and J dropped 3; count of bases not matched to a gene: 6. The chain's CDR3 is CASSSRDRGLGNTIYF. CDR3 nucleotides: TGTGCCAGCAGCTCAAGGGACAGGGGGCTTGGAAACACCATATATTTT.

The chain links TRBV14 to TRBJ1-1, with a tentative D call TRBD1 (6 bases). The CDR3 is made up of 15 amino acids. Trimming took off 2 bases at V and 6 bases at J, with 16 bases between the two ends. Looked up from germline, CDR1 is SGHDN and CDR2 is FVKESK. CDR3 sequence reads: CASSQYGDRRPEAFF. As DNA, the CDR3 is TGTGCCAGCAGCCAATACGGCGACAGGCGGCCTGAAGCTTTCTTT.

The chain recombines TRBV15 with TRBJ1-6, with 7 nucleotides matching TRBD1. The V and J ends lost 0 bases and 8 bases, in that order; junction bases with no gene match: 1. The CDR3 covers 14 residues. The germline V gene has CDR1 LNHNV and CDR2 YYDKDF (reference sequence). In DNA, the CDR3 is TGTGCCACCAGCAGAGATGGGACAGATTCACCCCTCCACTTT. Residues: CATSRDGTDSPLHF. The variable domain in full, with the rest retrieved from reference TRBV15 and TRBJ1-6, is DAMVIQNPRYQVTQFGKPVTLSCSQTLNHNVMYWYQQKSSQAPKLLFHYYDKDFNNEADTPDNFQSRRPNTSFCFLDIRSPGLGDTAMYLCATSRDGTDSPLHFGNGTRLTVT.

The chain carries TRBV4-1 and TRBJ2-2; the match to TRBD1 covers 7 bases. Germline lookup yields CDR1 MGHRA and CDR2 YSYEKL. V lost 4 bases to trimming and J lost 4 bases; unmatched junction nucleotides: 6. The CDR3 sequence is 15 residues long. The DNA for the CDR3 is TGCGCCAGCAGCCGAGGGGACAGAGGCACCGGGGAGCTGTTTTTT. It is translated as CASSRGDRGTGELFF.

The CDR3 bases are TGTGCCAGTAGTCCGACTCAGTTGGTAGCGGGGGCCTACACAGATACGCAGTATTTT. Residues: CASSPTQLVAGAYTDTQYF. The chain recombines TRBV19 with TRBJ2-3; 9 bases align to TRBD2. J gave up 2 bases and V 5 bases, and 17 bases lay outside the gene matches. This CDR3 region has 19 residues. Germline CDR1 is LNHDA and CDR2 is SQIVND (reference sequence).

The chain links TRBV24-1 to TRBJ2-3; 8 positions match TRBD1. Trimming removed 7 bases from V and 6 bases from J; junction bases left unmatched: 11. The CDR3 is made up of 15 amino acids. Germline V CDR1 and CDR2: KGHDR, SFDVKD. The CDR3 sequence: CATRAGTGVSDTQYF. CDR3 in DNA: TGTGCCACCAGGGCCGGGACAGGAGTCTCGGATACGCAGTATTTT.

The J gene is TRBJ1-3, the V gene TRBV12-3 or TRBV12-4; possible D gene TRBD1, 5 bases. V was cut by 3 bases and J by 7 bases, with 7 bases left in between. CDR3 length: 12 residues. The CDR3 sequence: CASSFAGNTIYF. The DNA for the CDR3 is TGTGCCAGCAGTTTCGCAGGGAACACCATATATTTT.

The chain is built from TRBV2 and TRBJ2-3; 8 bases are a match to TRBD2. Trimming cost V 6 bases and J 1 base; bases outside gene matches: 9. Germline V CDR1 and CDR2: SNHLY, FYNNEI. This CDR3 contains 16 residues. Here the CDR3 reads CASRFRRGLGTDTQYF. DNA of the CDR3: TGTGCCAGCAGATTTCGTCGGGGACTAGGCACAGATACGCAGTATTTT.

V gene TRBV27 combines with J gene TRBJ2-6, with D tentatively TRBD1 (5 bases). The CDR3 loop spans 15 amino acids. From germline, CDR1 is MNHEY and CDR2 SMNVEV (reference sequence). Trimming took 6 bases from V and 2 from J, leaving 11 bases between them. CDR3 DNA sequence: TGTGCCAGCAGGGTGGGGCTTACTGGGGCCAACGTCCTGACTTTC. Amino acid sequence: CASRVGLTGANVLTF.

This sequence joins TRBV28 and TRBJ2-7, with 7 bases aligning to TRBD1. With V trimmed by 6 bases and J by 4 bases, 15 bases remained unmatched. There are 16 residues in the CDR3. Germline CDR1 is MDHEN and CDR2 is SYDVKM. CDR3 nucleotides: TGTGCCAGCAGGAACTTACAGGGGAGATCAGGTTACGAGCAGTACTTC. It translates to CASRNLQGRSGYEQYF.

The V call is TRBV5-5, the J call TRBJ1-2; TRBD1 might be the D (6 bases). The CDR3 runs to 13 residues. The germline V gene has CDR1 SGHKS and CDR2 YYEKEE (reference sequence). The V end was cut by 3 bases, the J end by 7 bases, with 13 bases between. CDR3 protein: CASSSGTRGGYTF. CDR3 nucleotides: TGTGCCAGCAGCTCCGGGACACGGGGTGGCTACACCTTC.

The chain joins TRBV30 to TRBJ2-7, with 8 bases identical to TRBD1. This CDR3 contains 12 residues. Germline loops: CDR1 GTSNPN, CDR2 SVGIG (reference sequence). Trimming removed 2 bases from V and 7 bases from J; junction bases left unmatched: 4. This CDR3 reads CAWSPTGVEQYF. The CDR3 DNA follows: TGTGCCTGGAGTCCGACAGGGGTAGAGCAGTACTTC.

This chain joins TRBV29-1 and TRBJ1-1; D is undetermined. CDR1 and CDR2 (germline): SQVTM, ANQGSEA. The CDR3 is 13 residues long. Between the trimmed V and J ends, which lost 2 bases and 1 base, there was a span of 8 bases. CDR3 sequence: CSVEMGPNTEAFF. The CDR3 DNA reads TGCAGCGTTGAAATGGGCCCGAACACTGAAGCTTTCTTT.

The genes are TRBV4-3 and TRBJ2-4; D perhaps matches TRBD1 (5 bases). Trimming cost V 1 base and J 5 bases, with 12 bases left between them. Germline V gene data show CDR1 as LGHNA and CDR2 as YSLEER. The CDR3 runs 15 residues. CDR3 DNA sequence: TGCGCCAGCAGCCAAGTTTTTGACAGCCAAAACATTCAGTACTTC. This codes for CASSQVFDSQNIQYF.

CDR3 sequence: CASTLGGSSYNEQFF. For the CDR3, the DNA is TGTGCCAGTACCCTTGGTGGGAGCTCCTACAATGAGCAGTTCTTC. The chain uses TRBV9 and TRBJ2-1; maybe TRBD2 (5 bases). Germline CDR1 and CDR2: SGDLS and YYNGEE. Trimming stripped 8 bases from V and 0 bases from J, with 15 bases between. This CDR3 spans 15 amino acids.

This clone has just one count. The chain joins TRBV4-1 to TRBJ1-4; D might be TRBD1 (5 bases). This CDR3 has 15 amino acids. The V gene lost 5 bases and the J gene lost 4 bases, with 14 bases spanning the gap. In germline, CDR1 is MGHRA, CDR2 YSYEKL. The CDR3 spells CASSEGAPFNEKLFF. The CDR3 nucleotides read TGCGCCAGCAGCGAAGGGGCCCCCTTTAATGAAAAACTGTTTTTT.

The chain joins TRBV30 to TRBJ1-1; tentatively, D is TRBD1 (6 bases). In germline, CDR1 is GTSNPN, CDR2 SVGIG (reference sequence). CDR3 length: 14 residues. With 1 base removed from V and 6 bases from J, the gap between germline ends came to 15 bases. The DNA of the CDR3 is TGTGCCTGGAGTGGGGGGCCCGGAGCTGCTGAAGCTTTCTTT. Translation gives CAWSGGPGAAEAFF.

V gene TRBV2 combines with J gene TRBJ2-7, with 13 bases that match TRBD2. CDR1 is SNHLY and CDR2 is FYNNEI in the germline V gene. The CDR3 is made up of 14 amino acids. The V segment lost 8 bases and the J segment 1 base; nucleotides outside the gene matches: 2. CDR3: CASRTSGSSYEQYF. The DNA of the CDR3 is TGTGCCAGCCGGACTAGCGGGAGTTCCTACGAGCAGTACTTC.

This clone showed up just a few times. The chain is built from TRBV27 and TRBJ1-1; 7 positions match TRBD1. Germline V gene sequence: CDR1 MNHEY, CDR2 SMNVEV (reference sequence). This CDR3 is 15 amino acids long. The junction had 11 bases not matched to a gene; V was cut back by 2 bases and J by 8 bases. The CDR3 DNA is TGTGCCAGCAGTTTAAGACAGGGACCAGAGGAAGAAGCTTTCTTT. Residues: CASSLRQGPEEEAFF.

The J gene is TRBJ2-7, the V gene TRBV30; D is perhaps TRBD2 (7 bases). Per germline, CDR1 GTSNPN and CDR2 SVGIG (reference sequence). V dropped 1 base and J dropped 0 bases, with 10 bases sitting between them. The CDR3 runs to 14 residues. The CDR3 region is CAWSARGGSYEQYF. CDR3 nucleotides: TGTGCCTGGAGTGCGAGGGGGGGCTCCTACGAGCAGTACTTC.

The V and J genes are TRBV11-3 and TRBJ1-1; D uncertain. Germline-derived CDR1 and CDR2 are SGHNT and YENEEA. This CDR3 region has 15 residues. Trimming removed 1 base from V and 4 bases from J, with 13 bases in between. CDR3 in DNA: TGTGCCAGCAGCTTAGGGGCAACCGGTATCACTGAAGCTTTCTTT. Translation: CASSLGATGITEAFF.

This clone was picked up a small number of times. The chain has TRBV6-5 and TRBJ1-3; possible D gene TRBD1, 5 bases. CDR1 and CDR2 (germline): MNHEY, SVGAGI. The length of the CDR3 is 14 residues. V gave up 8 bases and J gave up 4 bases, with 15 bases separating them. The CDR3 reads CASPRGVTGNTIYF. CDR3 in DNA: TGTGCCAGCCCGCGGGGGGTTACGGGAAACACCATATATTTT.

This clone appeared a few times. V is TRBV6-5 and J is TRBJ1-6; 9 bases are a match to TRBD1. The CDR3 spans 14 residues. The junction had 6 bases not matched to a gene; V was cut back by 6 bases and J by 9 bases. Germline V CDR1 and CDR2: MNHEY, SVGAGI. CDR3 DNA: TGTGCCAGCAGGGGACAGGGAAGGAGTTCACCCCTCCACTTT. Its protein is CASRGQGRSSPLHF.

The V gene is TRBV4-1, the J gene TRBJ1-4, with D perhaps TRBD1 (6 bases). CDR1 and CDR2 (germline): MGHRA, YSYEKL. This CDR3 has 16 amino acids. V lost 0 bases and J lost 3, with 11 bases in between. CDR3 DNA sequence: TGCGCCAGCAGCCAAGAAGGTGCAGGGGCTAATGAAAAACTGTTTTTT. Translated, it gives CASSQEGAGANEKLFF.

J is TRBJ1-2 and V is TRBV30; the match to TRBD1 covers 8 bases. V was clipped by 2 bases and J by 3 bases; unmatched bases: 2. CDR1 and CDR2 (germline): GTSNPN, SVGIG (reference sequence). This CDR3 region has 13 residues. As DNA, the CDR3 is TGTGCCTGGAGTAACAGGGGGGACTATGGCTACACCTTC. This sequence encodes CAWSNRGDYGYTF.

The rearrangement joins TRBV5-4 to TRBJ1-5; 8 bases line up with TRBD1. The CDR3 sequence is 20 residues long. V dropped 3 bases and J dropped 1; count of bases not matched to a gene: 18. Germline loops: CDR1 SGHNT, CDR2 YYREEE (reference sequence). CDR3 DNA: TGTGCCAGCAGCTCCCTTCCGGGTCCGTGGGACAGGTCGAGCAATCAGCCCCAGCATTTT. Amino acid sequence: CASSSLPGPWDRSSNQPQHF.

This chain links TRBV7-9 with TRBJ1-4; TRBD1 is a possible D gene (6 bases). With 5 bases removed from V and 15 bases from J, the gap between germline ends came to 22 bases. Looked up from germline, CDR1 is SEHNR and CDR2 is FQNEAQ (reference sequence). CDR3 length: 14 amino acids. The CDR3, as DNA: TGTGCCAGCAGCCTGGGGGCGCAAGGAGATAGGGTGTTTTTT. Residues: CASSLGAQGDRVFF.